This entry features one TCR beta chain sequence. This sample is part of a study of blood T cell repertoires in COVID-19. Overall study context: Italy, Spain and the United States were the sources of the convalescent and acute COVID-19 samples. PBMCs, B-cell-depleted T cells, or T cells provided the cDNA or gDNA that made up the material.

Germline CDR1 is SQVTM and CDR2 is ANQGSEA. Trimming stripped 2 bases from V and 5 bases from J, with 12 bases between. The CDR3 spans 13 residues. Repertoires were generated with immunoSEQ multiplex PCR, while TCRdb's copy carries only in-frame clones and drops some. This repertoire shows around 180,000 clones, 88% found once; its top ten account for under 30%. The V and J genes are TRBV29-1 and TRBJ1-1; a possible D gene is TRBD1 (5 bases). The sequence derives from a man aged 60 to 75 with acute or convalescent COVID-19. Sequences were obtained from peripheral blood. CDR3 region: CSVEPGWRTEAFF. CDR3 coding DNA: TGCAGCGTTGAACCAGGGTGGCGAACTGAAGCTTTCTTT.